This T cell receptor (beta chain) stems from a study of Graves' ophthalmopathy and Graves' hyperthyroidism. Study-level points and caveats: The blood repertoire also included most expanded thyroid clonotypes above 0.001 frequency.

As the template, RNA transcripts were used to amplify TCR beta CDR3 regions. The first round was an RT-PCR with HTBI primers, and the second round was a multiplex PCR. Each CDR3 protein is one row after TCRdb ran MiXCR on the multiplex PCR reads. Of over 450,000 distinct CDR3 sequences listed, approximately 15% are singletons. The germline V gene encodes CDR1 SGHRS and CDR2 YFSETQ. With 4 bases removed from V and 0 bases from J, the gap between germline ends came to 11 bases. The CDR3 totals 15 residues. This clonotype was found many times. Its antigen remains unidentified. The specimen sequenced was blood. The rearrangement joins TRBV5-1 to TRBJ2-4; D remains ambiguous. The sequence was collected from a woman in her 30s with Graves' ophthalmopathy. Here the CDR3 reads CASSPERRAKNIQYF. The CDR3, as DNA: TGCGCCAGCAGCCCCGAGAGGCGAGCCAAAAACATTCAGTACTTC.